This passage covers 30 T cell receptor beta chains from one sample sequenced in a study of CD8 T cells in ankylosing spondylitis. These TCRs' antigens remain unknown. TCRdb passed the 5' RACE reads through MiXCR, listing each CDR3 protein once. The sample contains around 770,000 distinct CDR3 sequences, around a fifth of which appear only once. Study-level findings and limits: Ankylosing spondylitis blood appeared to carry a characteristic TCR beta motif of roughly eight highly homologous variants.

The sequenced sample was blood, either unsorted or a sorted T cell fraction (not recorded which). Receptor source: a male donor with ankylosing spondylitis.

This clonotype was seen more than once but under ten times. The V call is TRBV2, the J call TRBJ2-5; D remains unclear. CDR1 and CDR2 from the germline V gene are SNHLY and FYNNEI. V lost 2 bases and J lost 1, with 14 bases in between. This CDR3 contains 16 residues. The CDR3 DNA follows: TGTGCCAGCAGTGAACGGCGCGTGTCCTCCCAAGAGACCCAGTACTTC. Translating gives CASSERRVSSQETQYF.

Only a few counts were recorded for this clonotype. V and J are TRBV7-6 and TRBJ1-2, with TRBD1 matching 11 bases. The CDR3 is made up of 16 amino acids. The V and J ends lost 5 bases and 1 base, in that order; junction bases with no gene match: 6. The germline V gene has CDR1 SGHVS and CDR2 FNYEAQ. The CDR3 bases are TGTGCCAGCAGCCCCGGGGGGACAGGGGGTAACTATGGCTACACCTTC. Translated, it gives CASSPGGTGGNYGYTF.

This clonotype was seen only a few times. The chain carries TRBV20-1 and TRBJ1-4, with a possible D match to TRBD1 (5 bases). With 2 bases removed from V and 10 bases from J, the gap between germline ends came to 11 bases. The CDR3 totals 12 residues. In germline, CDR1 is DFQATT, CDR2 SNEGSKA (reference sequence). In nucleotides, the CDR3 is TGCAGTGCTAGACCTATGGGGGGAAAACTGTTTTTT. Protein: CSARPMGGKLFF.

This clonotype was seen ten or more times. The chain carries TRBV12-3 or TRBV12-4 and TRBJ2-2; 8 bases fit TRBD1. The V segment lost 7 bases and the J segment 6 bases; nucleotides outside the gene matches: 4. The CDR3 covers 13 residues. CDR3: CASMDRAPGELFF. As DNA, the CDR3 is TGTGCCAGCATGGACAGGGCACCCGGGGAGCTGTTTTTT.

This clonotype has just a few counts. CDR3: CSARAGLATDTQYF. The CDR3 DNA is TGCAGTGCTAGAGCGGGACTAGCGACAGATACGCAGTATTTT. The J gene is TRBJ2-3, the V gene TRBV20-1; 10 bases are shared with TRBD2. Trimming took 1 base from V and 3 from J; bases not matched to a gene: 1. Germline lookup yields CDR1 DFQATT and CDR2 SNEGSKA (reference sequence). The CDR3 runs 14 residues.

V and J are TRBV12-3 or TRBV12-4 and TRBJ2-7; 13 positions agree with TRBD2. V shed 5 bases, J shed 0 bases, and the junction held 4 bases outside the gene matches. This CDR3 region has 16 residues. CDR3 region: CASSPRLAGGSYEQYF. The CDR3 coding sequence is TGTGCCAGCAGTCCTCGACTAGCGGGAGGCTCCTACGAGCAGTACTTC.

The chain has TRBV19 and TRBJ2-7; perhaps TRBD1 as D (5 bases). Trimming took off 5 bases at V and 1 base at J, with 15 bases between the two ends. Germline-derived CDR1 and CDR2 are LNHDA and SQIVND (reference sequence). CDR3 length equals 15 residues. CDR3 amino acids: CASSGGAGKSYEQYF. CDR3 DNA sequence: TGTGCCAGTAGTGGTGGAGCAGGGAAATCCTACGAGCAGTACTTC.

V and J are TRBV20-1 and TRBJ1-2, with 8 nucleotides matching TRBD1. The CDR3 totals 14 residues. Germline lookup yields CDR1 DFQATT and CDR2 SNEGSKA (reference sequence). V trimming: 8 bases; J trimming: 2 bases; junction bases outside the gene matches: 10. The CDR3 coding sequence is TGCAGTCAATTTTACAGGGGGGAGAACTATGGCTACACCTTC. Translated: CSQFYRGENYGYTF.

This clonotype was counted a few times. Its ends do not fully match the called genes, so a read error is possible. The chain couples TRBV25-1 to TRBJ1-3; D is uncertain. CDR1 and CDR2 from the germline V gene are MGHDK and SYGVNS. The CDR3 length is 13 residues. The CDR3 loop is CASSEGSGNTLYF. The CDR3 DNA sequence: TGTGCCAGCAGTGAGGGATCTGGAAACACCTTATATTTT.

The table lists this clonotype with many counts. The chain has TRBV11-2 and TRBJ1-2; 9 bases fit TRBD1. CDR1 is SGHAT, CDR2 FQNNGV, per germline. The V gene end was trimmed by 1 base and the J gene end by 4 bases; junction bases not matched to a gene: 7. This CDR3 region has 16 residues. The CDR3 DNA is TGTGCCAGCAGCTTAGGGACAGGGGCCTTAAGCTATGGCTACACCTTC. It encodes CASSLGTGALSYGYTF.

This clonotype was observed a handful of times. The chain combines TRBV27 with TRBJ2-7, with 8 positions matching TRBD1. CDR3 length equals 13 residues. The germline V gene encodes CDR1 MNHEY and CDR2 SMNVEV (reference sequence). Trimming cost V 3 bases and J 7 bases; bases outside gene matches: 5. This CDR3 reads CASSLTGAGEQYF. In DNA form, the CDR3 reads TGTGCCAGCAGTTTGACAGGGGCAGGGGAGCAGTACTTC.

The DNA of the CDR3 is TGTGCCCGGACTAGCGGGGGGGCCCGAGTCGGCGAGCAGTTCTTC. Translated: CARTSGGARVGEQFF. The chain has TRBV30 and TRBJ2-1; 15 positions agree with TRBD2. The length of the CDR3 is 15 residues. Trimming took 8 bases from V and 10 from J; bases not matched to a gene: 12. Germline CDR1 and CDR2: GTSNPN and SVGIG (reference sequence).

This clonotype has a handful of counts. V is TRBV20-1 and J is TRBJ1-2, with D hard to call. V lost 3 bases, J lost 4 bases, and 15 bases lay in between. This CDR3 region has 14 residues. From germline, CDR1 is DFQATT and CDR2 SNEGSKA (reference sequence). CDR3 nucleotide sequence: TGCAGTGCTAGGAGTCTCGGGGATTCCTATGGCTACACCTTC. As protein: CSARSLGDSYGYTF.

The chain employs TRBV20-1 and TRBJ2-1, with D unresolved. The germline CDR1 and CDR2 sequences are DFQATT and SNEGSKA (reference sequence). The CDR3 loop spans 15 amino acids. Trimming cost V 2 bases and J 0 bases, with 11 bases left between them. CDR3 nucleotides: TGCAGTGCTAGACCCTTTTCAAGCTCCTACAATGAGCAGTTCTTC. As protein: CSARPFSSSYNEQFF.

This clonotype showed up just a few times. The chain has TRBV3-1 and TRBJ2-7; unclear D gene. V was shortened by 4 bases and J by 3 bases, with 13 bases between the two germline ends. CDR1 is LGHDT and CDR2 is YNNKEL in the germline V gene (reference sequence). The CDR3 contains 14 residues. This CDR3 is CASSPFNRVYEQYF. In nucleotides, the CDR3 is TGTGCCAGCAGCCCCTTTAACAGAGTCTACGAGCAGTACTTC.

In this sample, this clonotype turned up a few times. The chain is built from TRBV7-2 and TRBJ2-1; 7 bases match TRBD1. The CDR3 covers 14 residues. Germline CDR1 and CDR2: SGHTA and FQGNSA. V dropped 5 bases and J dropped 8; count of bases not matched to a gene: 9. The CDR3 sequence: CASSQTTGNDEQFF. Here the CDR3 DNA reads TGTGCCAGCAGCCAAACGACAGGGAACGATGAGCAGTTCTTC.

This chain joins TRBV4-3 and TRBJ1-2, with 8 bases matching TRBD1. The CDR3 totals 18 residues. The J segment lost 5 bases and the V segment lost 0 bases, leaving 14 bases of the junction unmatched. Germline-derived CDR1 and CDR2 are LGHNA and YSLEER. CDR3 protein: CASSQDYRQGAFGYGYTF. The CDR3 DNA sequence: TGCGCCAGCAGCCAAGACTACAGGCAGGGGGCTTTCGGTTATGGCTACACCTTC.

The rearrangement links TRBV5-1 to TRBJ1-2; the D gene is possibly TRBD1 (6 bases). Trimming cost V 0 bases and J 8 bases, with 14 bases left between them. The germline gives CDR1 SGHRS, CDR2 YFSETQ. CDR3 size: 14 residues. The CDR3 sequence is CASSLAPQGEGYTF. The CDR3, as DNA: TGCGCCAGCAGCTTGGCCCCACAGGGAGAGGGCTACACCTTC. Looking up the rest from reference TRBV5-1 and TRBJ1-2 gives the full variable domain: KAGVTQTPRYLIKTRGQQVTLSCSPISGHRSVSWYQQTPGQGLQFLFEYFSETQRNKGNFPGRFSGRQFSNSRSEMNVSTLELGDSALYLCASSLAPQGEGYTFGSGTRLTVV.

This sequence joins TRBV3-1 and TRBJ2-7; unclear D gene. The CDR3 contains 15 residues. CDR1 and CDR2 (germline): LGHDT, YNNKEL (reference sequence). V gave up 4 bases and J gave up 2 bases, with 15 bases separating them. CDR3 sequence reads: CASSLSRLIPYEQYF. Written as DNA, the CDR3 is TGTGCCAGCAGCCTGTCTCGACTTATCCCCTACGAGCAGTACTTC.

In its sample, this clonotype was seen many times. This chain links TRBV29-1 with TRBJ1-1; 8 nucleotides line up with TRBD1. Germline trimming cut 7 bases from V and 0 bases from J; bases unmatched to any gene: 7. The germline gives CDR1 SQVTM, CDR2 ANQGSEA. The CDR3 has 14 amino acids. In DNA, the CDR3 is TGCAGCGCCGGACAGGGAGGCATGAACACTGAAGCTTTCTTT. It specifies CSAGQGGMNTEAFF.

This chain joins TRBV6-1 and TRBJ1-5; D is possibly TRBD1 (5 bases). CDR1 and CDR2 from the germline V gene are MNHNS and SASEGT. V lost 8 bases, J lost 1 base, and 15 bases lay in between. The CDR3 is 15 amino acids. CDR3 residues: CASLDGGRSNQPQHF. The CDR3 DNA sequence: TGTGCCAGCCTTGATGGGGGGAGAAGCAATCAGCCCCAGCATTTT.

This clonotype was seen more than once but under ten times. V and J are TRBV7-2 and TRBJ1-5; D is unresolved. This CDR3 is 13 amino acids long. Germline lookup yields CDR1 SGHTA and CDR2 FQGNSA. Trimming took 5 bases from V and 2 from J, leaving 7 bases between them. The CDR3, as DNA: TGTGCCAGCAGCGACCCGGGCAATCAGCCCCAGCATTTT. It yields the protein CASSDPGNQPQHF.

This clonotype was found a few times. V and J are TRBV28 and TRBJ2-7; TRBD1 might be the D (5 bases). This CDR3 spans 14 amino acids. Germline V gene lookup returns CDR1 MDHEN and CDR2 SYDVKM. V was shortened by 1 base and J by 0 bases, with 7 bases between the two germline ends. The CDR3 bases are TGTGCCAGCAGTTTATTCCAGGGCTCCTACGAGCAGTACTTC. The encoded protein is CASSLFQGSYEQYF.

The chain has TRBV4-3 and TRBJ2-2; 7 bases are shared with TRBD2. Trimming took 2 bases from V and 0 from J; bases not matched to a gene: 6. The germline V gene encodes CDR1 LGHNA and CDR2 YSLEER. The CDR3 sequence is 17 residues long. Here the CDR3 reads CASSQSILAANTGELFF. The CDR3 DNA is TGCGCCAGCAGCCAATCCATCCTAGCGGCGAACACCGGGGAGCTGTTTTTT.

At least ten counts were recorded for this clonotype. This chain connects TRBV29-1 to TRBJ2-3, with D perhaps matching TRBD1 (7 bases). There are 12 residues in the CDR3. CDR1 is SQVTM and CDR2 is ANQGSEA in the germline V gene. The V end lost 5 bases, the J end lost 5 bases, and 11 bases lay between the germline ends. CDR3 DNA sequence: TGCAGCGTTCAGCAGGGGGGAGATACGCAGTATTTT. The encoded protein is CSVQQGGDTQYF.

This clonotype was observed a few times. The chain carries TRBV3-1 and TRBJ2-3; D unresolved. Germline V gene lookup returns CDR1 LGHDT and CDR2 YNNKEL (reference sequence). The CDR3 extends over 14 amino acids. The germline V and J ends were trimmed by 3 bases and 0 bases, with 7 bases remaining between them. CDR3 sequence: CASSQQTSTDTQYF. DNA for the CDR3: TGTGCCAGCAGCCAGCAGACAAGCACAGATACGCAGTATTTT.

The chain's CDR3 is CAISDNGQQNEQFF. CDR3 DNA sequence: TGTGCCATCAGTGATAACGGACAGCAGAATGAGCAGTTCTTC. This sequence joins TRBV10-3 and TRBJ2-1; possible D gene TRBD1, 6 bases. The V end lost 3 bases, the J end lost 7 bases, and 13 bases lay between the germline ends. Looked up from germline, CDR1 is ENHRY and CDR2 is SYGVKD. This CDR3 is built from 14 residues.

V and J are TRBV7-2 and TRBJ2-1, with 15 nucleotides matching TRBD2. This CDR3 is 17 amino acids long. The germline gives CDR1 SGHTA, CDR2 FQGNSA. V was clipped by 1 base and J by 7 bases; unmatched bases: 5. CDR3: CASSLGGTSGRRNEQFF. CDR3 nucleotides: TGTGCCAGCAGCTTAGGTGGGACTAGCGGGAGGAGAAATGAGCAGTTCTTC.

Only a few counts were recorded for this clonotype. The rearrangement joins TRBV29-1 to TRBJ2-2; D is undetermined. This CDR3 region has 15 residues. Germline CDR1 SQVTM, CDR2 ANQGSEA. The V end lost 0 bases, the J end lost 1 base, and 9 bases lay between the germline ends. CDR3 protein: CSVEDLKGNTGELFF. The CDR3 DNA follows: TGCAGCGTTGAAGATCTTAAGGGGAACACCGGGGAGCTGTTTTTT.

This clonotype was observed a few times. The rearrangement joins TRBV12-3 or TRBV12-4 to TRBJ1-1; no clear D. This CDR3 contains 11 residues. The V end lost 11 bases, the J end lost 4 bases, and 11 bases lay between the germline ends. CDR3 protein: CACRLRTEAFF. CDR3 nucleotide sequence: TGTGCCTGTCGACTTCGCACTGAAGCTTTCTTT.